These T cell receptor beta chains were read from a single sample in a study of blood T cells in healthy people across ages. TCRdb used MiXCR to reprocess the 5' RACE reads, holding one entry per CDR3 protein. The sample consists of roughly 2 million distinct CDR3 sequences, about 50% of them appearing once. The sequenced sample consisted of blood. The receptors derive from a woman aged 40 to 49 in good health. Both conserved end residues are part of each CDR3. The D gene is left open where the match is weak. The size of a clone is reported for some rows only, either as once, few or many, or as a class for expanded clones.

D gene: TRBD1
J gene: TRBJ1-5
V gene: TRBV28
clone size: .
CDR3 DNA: TGTGCCAGCAGTTTCAGGGGGCGGAAGGACAATCAGCCCCAGCATTTT
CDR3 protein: CASSFRGRKDNQPQHF

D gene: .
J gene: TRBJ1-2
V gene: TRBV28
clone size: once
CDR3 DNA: TGTGCCAGCAGTGGAGCCGGGGCAGGGAACTATGGCTACACCTTC
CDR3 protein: CASSGAGAGNYGYTF

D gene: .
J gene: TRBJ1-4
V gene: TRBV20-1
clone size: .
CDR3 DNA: TGCAGTGCTATCGCGGGCAACATAAATGAAAAACTGTTTTTT
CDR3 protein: CSAIAGNINEKLFF

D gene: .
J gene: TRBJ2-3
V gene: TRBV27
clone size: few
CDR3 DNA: TGTGCCGGCAGTTTTGGGAGTAGGGGAGATACGCAGTATTTT
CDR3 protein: CAGSFGSRGDTQYF

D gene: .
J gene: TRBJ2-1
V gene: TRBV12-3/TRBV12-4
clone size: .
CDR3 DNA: TGTGCCAGCAGTGGGATACCCTTAACGAGCTCCTACAATGAGCAGTTCTTC
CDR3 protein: CASSGIPLTSSYNEQFF

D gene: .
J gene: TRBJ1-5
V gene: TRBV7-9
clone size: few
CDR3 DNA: TGTGCCAGCAGCTCGGGGCAGGCTACCAATCAGCCCCAGCATTTT
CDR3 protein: CASSSGQATNQPQHF

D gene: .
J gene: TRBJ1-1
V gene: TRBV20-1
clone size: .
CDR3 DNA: TGCAGTGCTAGAGATAGTTACAGGGTAGGGACTGAAGCTTTCTTT
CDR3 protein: CSARDSYRVGTEAFF

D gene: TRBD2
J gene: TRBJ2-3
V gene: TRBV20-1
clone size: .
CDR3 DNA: TGCAGTGCCCAAACCGGGACTAGCGGGGGCACTAGCACAGATACGCAGTATTTT
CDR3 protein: CSAQTGTSGGTSTDTQYF

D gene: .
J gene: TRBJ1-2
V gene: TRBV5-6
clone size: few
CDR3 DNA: TGTGCCAGCAGCTCTGGACAGACGTATGGCTACACCTTC
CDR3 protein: CASSSGQTYGYTF

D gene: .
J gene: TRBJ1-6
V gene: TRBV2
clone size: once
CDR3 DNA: TGTGCCAGCAGATTCGCATATAATTCACCCCTCCACTTT
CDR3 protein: CASRFAYNSPLHF